Ten or more counts support the clone carrying this T cell receptor beta chain. The sample comes from a study of human T cells and chemical hapten exposure. At the level of the study: The sensitizer, 2% DPC, was used on around 2 cm by around 2 cm of upper inner arm skin. Among samples, TCR yields varied mainly because of small differences in pooled library volume.

Germline-derived CDR1 and CDR2 are SQVTM and ANQGSEA. The germline V and J ends were trimmed by 4 bases and 1 base, with 8 bases remaining between them. This CDR3 contains 12 residues. TCRdb re-called the RACE reads with MiXCR, one entry per CDR3 protein. The repertoire includes roughly 120,000 distinct CDR3 sequences, about a tenth of them detected once, and approximately 3% sits in the top ten. Time point meaning: patch test 2, 6 weeks after DPC sensitization. Treatment: therapeutic diphenylcyclopropenone sensitization with weekly scalp DPC. The TCR originated in a woman between 40 and 55 years old with alopecia areata. Some clones in this sample may be carry-over from other donors' samples. The sequenced sample was whole blood, obtained in connection with sensitization to the hapten diphenylcyclopropenone (DPC). The chain couples TRBV29-1 to TRBJ2-7; D ambiguous. In nucleotides, the CDR3 is TGCAGCGTTGGAGGTTTTTCCTACGAGCAGTACTTC. Protein: CSVGGFSYEQYF.